What follows are 25 T cell receptor beta chains derived from one specimen sequenced in a study of cytomegalovirus exposure and HLA in healthy donors. 60 Vbeta and 13 Jbeta primers were used in PCR. Assay: immunoSEQ multiplex PCR; the TCRdb copy retains only in-frame clones and omits some. The sample shows about 70,000 clones, 86% of them seen only once. The specimen sequenced was PBMCs. Receptors were obtained from a young woman in good health and CMV-seronegative.

The chain joins TRBV5-5 to TRBJ2-5, with 7 bases identical to TRBD1. CDR1 is SGHKS, CDR2 YYEKEE, per germline (reference sequence). The CDR3 sequence is 13 residues long. The V and J ends lost 1 base and 13 bases, in that order; junction bases with no gene match: 10. The CDR3 DNA reads as TGTGCCAGCAGCTTGAGGCAGGGGGAATTGGGGTACTTC. Translating gives CASSLRQGELGYF.

The chain combines TRBV29-1 with TRBJ1-2, with D unresolved. There are 11 residues in the CDR3. V lost 7 bases to trimming and J lost 4 bases, with 10 bases between them. CDR1 is SQVTM and CDR2 is ANQGSEA in the germline V gene. DNA for the CDR3: TGCAGCGCTCCAGAGGTCTATGGCTACACCTTC. Protein sequence: CSAPEVYGYTF.

The rearrangement uses TRBV19 and TRBJ2-1, with 7 bases fitting TRBD2. The junction had 3 bases not matched to a gene; V was cut back by 0 bases and J by 4 bases. Germline V CDR1 and CDR2: LNHDA, SQIVND (reference sequence). This CDR3 contains 15 residues. The CDR3 here is CASSIESGAYNEQFF. CDR3 nucleotide sequence: TGTGCCAGTAGTATAGAAAGCGGGGCTTACAATGAGCAGTTCTTC.

The chain combines TRBV6-6 with TRBJ1-1; D is perhaps TRBD1 (5 bases). V gave up 6 bases and J gave up 1 base, with 9 bases separating them. This CDR3 is 13 amino acids long. Per the germline V gene, CDR1 is MNHNY and CDR2 is SVGAGI (reference sequence). The CDR3 DNA reads as TGTGCCAGCAGAACAGGATGGAACACTGAAGCTTTCTTT. Protein sequence: CASRTGWNTEAFF.

The chain combines TRBV10-2 with TRBJ1-2; D uncertain. CDR1 is WSHSY and CDR2 is SAAADI in the germline V gene. V lost 1 base, J lost 4 bases, and 7 bases lay in between. The CDR3 runs to 13 residues. The CDR3 bases are TGCGCCAGCAGTGAGTTGGCAGTCTATGGCTACACCTTC. Its protein is CASSELAVYGYTF.

V is TRBV27 and J is TRBJ2-5; D perhaps matches TRBD1 (5 bases). This CDR3 comprises 15 residues. Germline CDR1 reads MNHEY; CDR2 reads SMNVEV (reference sequence). V was shortened by 6 bases and J by 1 base, with 15 bases between the two germline ends. The DNA for the CDR3 is TGTGCCAGCAGCCCTTTTAGGGGCCCCCAAGAGACCCAGTACTTC. Translated: CASSPFRGPQETQYF.

The V gene is TRBV5-6, the J gene TRBJ2-5; the match to TRBD2 covers 7 bases. The CDR3 loop spans 14 amino acids. V was pared by 4 bases and J by 5 bases, with 8 bases of the junction left unmatched. The germline gives CDR1 SGHDT, CDR2 YYEEEE. The chain's CDR3 is CASSTRGGWETQYF. DNA for the CDR3: TGTGCCAGCAGCACCCGGGGAGGGTGGGAGACCCAGTACTTC.

The chain has TRBV15 and TRBJ2-5; D perhaps matches TRBD2 (7 bases). The CDR3 sequence is 13 residues long. Germline CDR1 and CDR2: LNHNV and YYDKDF (reference sequence). V was clipped by 4 bases and J by 4 bases, with 10 bases between them. CDR3 protein: CATSIRGAETQYF. The CDR3 DNA sequence: TGTGCCACCAGCATCCGGGGGGCAGAGACCCAGTACTTC.

The genes are TRBV18 and TRBJ2-5; 7 bases align to TRBD2. Germline V gene data show CDR1 as KGHSH and CDR2 as LQKENI. The CDR3 length is 15 residues. The ends lost 3 bases at V and 4 bases at J; junction bases unmatched: 8. CDR3 region: CASSPTSGVVETQYF. The DNA for the CDR3 is TGTGCCAGCTCACCTACGAGCGGGGTGGTAGAGACCCAGTACTTC.

The V gene is TRBV5-1, the J gene TRBJ2-3; TRBD2 matches 9 bases. The V gene's germline CDR1 is SGHRS and CDR2 YFSETQ. The V segment lost 2 bases and the J segment 4 bases; nucleotides outside the gene matches: 11. The length of the CDR3 is 17 residues. CDR3 region: CASSLGFSGSGADTQYF. CDR3 coding DNA: TGCGCCAGCAGCTTAGGCTTTAGCGGGAGTGGGGCAGATACGCAGTATTTT.

V is TRBV4-2 and J is TRBJ2-3; 10 bases fit TRBD2. V shed 6 bases, J shed 0 bases, and the junction held 6 bases outside the gene matches. The CDR3 runs 16 residues. Germline V CDR1 and CDR2: LGHNA, YNFKEQ. The CDR3 bases are TGTGCCAGCAGGGAGCGGGAGGGGACTAGCACAGATACGCAGTATTTT. This gives the protein CASREREGTSTDTQYF.

This clone was detected only a few times. V usage is TRBV2 and J usage is TRBJ1-5; TRBD1 matches 7 bases. The germline gives CDR1 SNHLY, CDR2 FYNNEI. Trimming removed 6 bases from V and 3 bases from J; junction bases left unmatched: 5. This CDR3 is built from 14 residues. Here the CDR3 reads CASRITGANQPQHF. DNA of the CDR3: TGTGCCAGCAGGATTACAGGGGCCAATCAGCCCCAGCATTTT. Looking up the rest from reference TRBV2 and TRBJ1-5 gives the full variable domain: EPEVTQTPSHQVTQMGQEVILRCVPISNHLYFYWYRQILGQKVEFLVSFYNNEISEKSEIFDDQFSVERPDGSNFTLKIRSTKLEDSAMYFCASRITGANQPQHFGDGTRLSIL.

The CDR3 reads CASSAGLMAGELFF. Here the CDR3 DNA reads TGTGCCAGTTCTGCGGGTTTAATGGCCGGGGAGCTGTTTTTT. The genes are TRBV19 and TRBJ2-2; perhaps TRBD2 as D (5 bases). The CDR3 contains 14 residues. V dropped 8 bases and J dropped 6 bases, with 16 bases sitting between them. From germline, CDR1 is LNHDA and CDR2 SQIVND (reference sequence).

V gene TRBV11-1 combines with J gene TRBJ2-2; 13 bases align to TRBD2. The germline V gene has CDR1 SGHAT and CDR2 FQDESV (reference sequence). V was pared by 1 base and J by 4 bases, with 9 bases of the junction left unmatched. The CDR3 length is 19 residues. The chain's CDR3 is CASSLVGSGLAGVTGELFF. DNA of the CDR3: TGTGCCAGCAGCTTAGTGGGCTCCGGACTAGCGGGAGTCACCGGGGAGCTGTTTTTT.

The chain couples TRBV19 to TRBJ2-1; 11 nucleotides match TRBD2. CDR1 and CDR2 from the germline V gene are LNHDA and SQIVND (reference sequence). V was pared by 0 bases and J by 6 bases, with 7 bases of the junction left unmatched. The CDR3 consists of 17 residues. The CDR3 DNA follows: TGTGCCAGTAGTATAGAGTCTCTAGCGGGAGGAAGCAATGAGCAGTTCTTC. Translated: CASSIESLAGGSNEQFF.

The V and J genes are TRBV27 and TRBJ2-7; D might be TRBD1 (6 bases). The germline V gene has CDR1 MNHEY and CDR2 SMNVEV (reference sequence). With 5 bases removed from V and 2 bases from J, the gap between germline ends came to 19 bases. This CDR3 spans 16 amino acids. The CDR3 nucleotides read TGTGCCAGCAGTCCTCAGATTGGCAGGGGCCCCTACGAGCAGTACTTC. Translated: CASSPQIGRGPYEQYF.

The sample holds a few counts of this clone. The rearrangement links TRBV5-6 to TRBJ1-4, with TRBD1 matching over 8 bases. After removal of 1 base from V and 7 bases from J, the junction contained 3 bases not matched to a gene. CDR1 SGHDT and CDR2 YYEEEE come from the germline V gene. This CDR3 has 14 amino acids. The CDR3 reads CASSLTGGGEKLFF. In DNA form, the CDR3 reads TGTGCCAGCAGCTTGACAGGGGGTGGTGAAAAACTGTTTTTT.

The rearrangement links TRBV29-1 to TRBJ1-2; D is unclear. Germline V lookup: CDR1 SQVTM, CDR2 ANQGSEA. V was clipped by 4 bases and J by 2 bases, with 11 bases between them. This CDR3 comprises 13 residues. As DNA, the CDR3 is TGCAGCGTTGGTTACGGTGCAAACTATGGCTACACCTTC. This translates into CSVGYGANYGYTF.

This chain uses TRBV6-5 with TRBJ1-2, with D tentatively TRBD1 (6 bases). The germline V and J ends were trimmed by 7 bases and 1 base, with 7 bases remaining between them. The CDR3 is made up of 12 amino acids. Germline V gene data show CDR1 as MNHEY and CDR2 as SVGAGI. This CDR3 is CASKGDNYGYTF. The CDR3, as DNA: TGTGCCAGCAAGGGGGATAACTATGGCTACACCTTC.

The CDR3 DNA follows: TGTGCCAGCAGTGCACTGACTATTTCGGCTACGCAGTATTTT. Translating it yields CASSALTISATQYF. The rearrangement uses TRBV6-1 and TRBJ2-3, with a weak D call TRBD2 (5 bases). CDR1 and CDR2 from the germline V gene are MNHNS and SASEGT. V was trimmed by 4 bases and J by 8 bases, leaving 16 bases between them. The CDR3 covers 14 residues.

The rearrangement uses TRBV7-2 and TRBJ2-5, with D tentatively TRBD2 (6 bases). The DNA end favors TRBJ2-7, so the J call may be wrong. The CDR3 has 15 residues. Germline CDR1 reads SGHTA; CDR2 reads FQGNSA. CDR3 region: CASSLGLGSVNEQYF. In nucleotides, the CDR3 is TGTGCCAGCAGCTTAGGTCTCGGGAGTGTCAACGAGCAGTACTTC.

The chain has TRBV5-1 and TRBJ2-2, with D possibly TRBD2 on 6 matching bases. Germline-derived CDR1 and CDR2 are SGHRS and YFSETQ. The CDR3 spans 16 residues. Trimming removed 0 bases from V and 1 base from J, with 10 bases in between. The CDR3 loop reads CASSLGGTGNTGELFF. The CDR3 DNA is TGCGCCAGCAGCTTGGGAGGGACTGGGAACACCGGGGAGCTGTTTTTT.

V is TRBV4-1 and J is TRBJ2-1, with D perhaps TRBD2 (5 bases). Deletions cut 4 bases from V and 0 bases from J, with 13 bases between. This CDR3 region has 16 residues. Germline assignment: CDR1 MGHRA and CDR2 YSYEKL. CDR3 loop: CASSRRAESSYNEQFF. The CDR3 DNA follows: TGCGCCAGCAGCCGCCGAGCGGAGTCCTCCTACAATGAGCAGTTCTTC.

For this clone: Other DNA sequences in the same sample also yield this CDR3. The rearrangement links TRBV11-1 to TRBJ2-6; D gene unclear. Germline CDR1 is SGHAT and CDR2 is FQDESV (reference sequence). V lost 4 bases, J lost 0 bases, and 10 bases lay in between. The CDR3 is 16 residues long. This CDR3 is CASSSPGTSGANVLTF. In DNA form, the CDR3 reads TGTGCCAGCAGCTCCCCGGGTACCTCTGGGGCCAACGTCCTGACTTTC.

The chain is built from TRBV21-1 and TRBJ1-4; no check of the table's D call, TRBD1, against the DNA was made. TRBV21-1 is a documented pseudogene. This CDR3 has 14 residues. CDR3 DNA sequence: TGTGCCAGCTCCTTAAGGCAGGTCGGTGAAAAACTGTTTTTT. Protein sequence: CASSLRQVGEKLFF.